This is a list of T cell receptor beta chains from one sample in a study of T cells in Graves' hyperthyroidism and ophthalmopathy. One entry per CDR3 protein, called by TCRdb with MiXCR from the multiplex PCR reads. In the table there are a few hundred thousand distinct CDR3 sequences, around an eighth of which are singletons. The sequenced material came from blood. The source of these receptors is a man aged 25 to 45 with Graves' hyperthyroidism that later progressed to Graves' ophthalmopathy. CDR3s include the opening cysteine and the closing phenylalanine or tryptophan. A D gene is named only where the DNA matches it firmly. Where a row states a size, it is once, few, many or the class of an expanded clone; other rows omit it.

V gene: TRBV28
J gene: TRBJ1-4
clone size: many
D gene: NA
CDR3 protein: CASSQGWREKLFF
CDR3 DNA: TGTGCCAGCAGTCAGGGGTGGCGTGAAAAACTGTTTTTT

V gene: TRBV10-3
J gene: TRBJ2-3
clone size: few
D gene: NA
CDR3 protein: CASRGELTDTQYF
CDR3 DNA: TGTGCCTCCAGGGGGGAGCTTACAGATACGCAGTATTTT

V gene: TRBV28
J gene: TRBJ1-1
clone size: many
D gene: TRBD1
CDR3 protein: CASSMTGVGAFF
CDR3 DNA: TGTGCCAGCAGTATGACAGGGGTTGGAGCTTTCTTT

V gene: TRBV10-3
J gene: TRBJ2-5
clone size: NA
D gene: NA
CDR3 protein: CAISPGWQETQYF
CDR3 DNA: TGTGCCATCAGCCCAGGGTGGCAAGAGACCCAGTACTTC

V gene: TRBV19
J gene: TRBJ2-2
clone size: few
D gene: NA
CDR3 protein: CASTPGPGAGELFF
CDR3 DNA: TGTGCCAGTACCCCAGGACCCGGGGCCGGGGAGCTGTTTTTT

V gene: TRBV12-3/TRBV12-4
J gene: TRBJ1-2
clone size: many
D gene: NA
CDR3 protein: CASSPAGAVMSYGYTF
CDR3 DNA: TGTGCCAGCAGTCCCGCCGGGGCGGTTATGAGCTATGGCTACACCTTC

V gene: TRBV10-1
J gene: TRBJ2-7
clone size: many
D gene: NA
CDR3 protein: CASSEGSSYEQYF
CDR3 DNA: TGCGCCAGCAGTGAAGGGAGCTCCTACGAGCAGTACTTC

V gene: TRBV4-1
J gene: TRBJ1-5
clone size: NA
D gene: NA
CDR3 protein: CASSPGVAVGQPQHF
CDR3 DNA: TGCGCCAGCAGCCCGGGGGTGGCCGTGGGGCAGCCCCAGCATTTT

V gene: TRBV6-2/TRBV6-3
J gene: TRBJ2-2
clone size: many
D gene: NA
CDR3 protein: CASGYLETGELFF
CDR3 DNA: TGTGCCAGCGGATACCTAGAAACCGGGGAGCTGTTTTTT

V gene: TRBV6-1
J gene: TRBJ1-4
clone size: NA
D gene: NA
CDR3 protein: CASRPQGLGPNEKLFF
CDR3 DNA: TGTGCCAGCAGACCGCAGGGGCTCGGGCCGAATGAAAAACTGTTTTTT

V gene: TRBV6-1
J gene: TRBJ1-3
clone size: NA
D gene: NA
CDR3 protein: CASSERLPLGGNTIYF
CDR3 DNA: TGTGCCAGCAGTGAAAGACTCCCGCTCGGGGGAAACACCATATATTTT

V gene: TRBV15
J gene: TRBJ2-2
clone size: many
D gene: TRBD1
CDR3 protein: CATSRRDRIGPGELFF
CDR3 DNA: TGTGCCACCAGCAGACGGGACAGGATCGGTCCCGGGGAGCTGTTTTTT

V gene: TRBV7-3
J gene: TRBJ1-2
clone size: NA
D gene: TRBD1
CDR3 protein: CASSSTGGAEGYTF
CDR3 DNA: TGTGCCAGCAGCTCGACAGGGGGCGCGGAAGGCTACACCTTC

V gene: TRBV3-1
J gene: TRBJ2-7
clone size: many
D gene: TRBD2
CDR3 protein: CASSQGFSGGMSSYEQYF
CDR3 DNA: TGTGCCAGCAGCCAAGGATTCAGCGGGGGGATGAGCTCCTACGAGCAGTACTTC

V gene: TRBV7-8
J gene: TRBJ2-1
clone size: NA
D gene: TRBD1
CDR3 protein: CASSFGTAIGYEQFF
CDR3 DNA: TGTGCCAGCAGCTTCGGGACAGCGATCGGATATGAGCAGTTCTTC

V gene: TRBV7-2
J gene: TRBJ1-5
clone size: many
D gene: NA
CDR3 protein: CASSSQGGNQPQHF
CDR3 DNA: TGTGCCAGCAGCTCCCAGGGTGGTAATCAGCCCCAGCATTTT

V gene: TRBV20-1
J gene: TRBJ2-7
clone size: many
D gene: TRBD1
CDR3 protein: CSASPGGFNEQYF
CDR3 DNA: TGCAGTGCTAGTCCAGGGGGCTTCAACGAGCAGTACTTC

V gene: TRBV6-5
J gene: TRBJ2-1
clone size: NA
D gene: TRBD2
CDR3 protein: CASSYSTSGGTNEQFF
CDR3 DNA: TGTGCCAGCAGTTACTCCACTAGCGGGGGGACGAATGAGCAGTTCTTC

V gene: TRBV9
J gene: TRBJ2-2
clone size: many
D gene: NA
CDR3 protein: CASSRAISSTGELFF
CDR3 DNA: TGTGCCAGCAGCAGAGCTATCTCTTCCACCGGGGAGCTGTTTTTT

V gene: TRBV2
J gene: TRBJ1-2
clone size: NA
D gene: TRBD1
CDR3 protein: CASRTGQGTYGYTF
CDR3 DNA: TGTGCCAGCAGGACCGGACAGGGAACCTATGGCTACACCTTC

V gene: TRBV20-1
J gene: TRBJ2-1
clone size: many
D gene: NA
CDR3 protein: CSARRWGRASGNEQFF
CDR3 DNA: TGCAGTGCTAGAAGGTGGGGCAGGGCCTCGGGCAATGAGCAGTTCTTC

V gene: TRBV6-2/TRBV6-3
J gene: TRBJ1-2
clone size: NA
D gene: NA
CDR3 protein: CASSWDGTYGYTF
CDR3 DNA: TGTGCCAGCAGTTGGGACGGGACCTATGGCTACACCTTC

V gene: TRBV7-9
J gene: TRBJ2-5
clone size: NA
D gene: TRBD1
CDR3 protein: CASSQRTGGGGTQYF
CDR3 DNA: TGTGCCAGCAGCCAGCGGACAGGGGGAGGGGGGACCCAGTACTTC

V gene: TRBV5-1
J gene: TRBJ2-1
clone size: few
D gene: TRBD1
CDR3 protein: CASSSSTGDNEQFF
CDR3 DNA: TGCGCCAGCAGCTCATCGACAGGGGACAATGAGCAGTTCTTC

V gene: TRBV27
J gene: TRBJ1-6
clone size: many
D gene: NA
CDR3 protein: CASSMLNSPLHF
CDR3 DNA: TGTGCCAGCAGCATGTTGAATTCACCCCTCCACTTT

V gene: TRBV29-1
J gene: TRBJ1-5
clone size: NA
D gene: TRBD1
CDR3 protein: CSVDFDRASNQPQHF
CDR3 DNA: TGCAGCGTCGACTTTGACAGGGCTAGCAATCAGCCCCAGCATTTT

V gene: TRBV7-9
J gene: TRBJ1-4
clone size: NA
D gene: NA
CDR3 protein: CASSPGPINEKLFF
CDR3 DNA: TGTGCCAGCAGCCCGGGACCGATTAATGAAAAACTGTTTTTT

V gene: TRBV27
J gene: TRBJ2-5
clone size: many
D gene: TRBD2
CDR3 protein: CASSLETSGGTLETQYF
CDR3 DNA: TGTGCCAGCAGTCTAGAGACTAGCGGGGGCACCCTGGAGACCCAGTACTTC

V gene: TRBV3-1
J gene: TRBJ1-1
clone size: few
D gene: NA
CDR3 protein: CASSQDTRRNTEAFF
CDR3 DNA: TGTGCCAGCAGCCAAGACACGCGCAGGAACACTGAAGCTTTCTTT

V gene: TRBV28
J gene: TRBJ1-2
clone size: many
D gene: NA
CDR3 protein: CASVQGVVDYGYTF
CDR3 DNA: TGTGCCAGCGTCCAGGGCGTAGTGGACTATGGCTACACCTTC